Listed below are T cell receptor beta chains from one sample, sequenced in a study of OX40 agonist ivuxolimab in advanced cancers. Clones were sequenced by immunoSEQ multiplex PCR, and TCRdb holds only the in-frame ones, with some missing. The sample holds some 60,000 clones, around 93% seen once. The source material was CD4+ or CD8+ T cells sorted from blood, sampled in a trial of the OX40 agonist ivuxolimab. The receptor set was obtained from an adult with an advanced solid tumor such as melanoma, head and neck, liver or kidney cancer. Both conserved end residues are part of each CDR3. D genes are given only for firm matches. Clone size, where shown, is once, few, many, or a class for clones that have expanded.

TRBJ1-2	once	TRBV5-4	NA	TGTGCCAGCAGCTTTGAGGGGGGCGGCTATGGCTACACCTTC	CASSFEGGGYGYTF
TRBJ2-2	NA	TRBV18	NA	TGTGCCAGCTCACTGGGGCGGGAAGGGACCGGGGAGCTGTTTTTT	CASSLGREGTGELFF
TRBJ2-6	NA	TRBV30	NA	TGTGCCTGGAGCCAGTACACTGACTCTGGGGCCAACGTCCTGACTTTC	CAWSQYTDSGANVLTF
TRBJ2-2	NA	TRBV2	NA	TGTGCCAGCCCCGTCAGCGGCGGCCCGAACACCGGGGAGCTGTTTTTT	CASPVSGGPNTGELFF
TRBJ2-7	NA	TRBV4-1	NA	TGCGCCAGCAGCCAAAGAGGTGACGAGCAGTACTTC	CASSQRGDEQYF
TRBJ2-7	NA	TRBV18	NA	TGTGCCAGCTCACCCGAAGGACTCTACTCCTACGAGCAGTACTTC	CASSPEGLYSYEQYF
TRBJ2-7	NA	TRBV6-5	NA	TGTGCCAGCAGTGCGAGGGGCTTTCGCTACGAGCAGTACTTC	CASSARGFRYEQYF
TRBJ1-1	NA	TRBV14	NA	TGTGCCAGCAGCCAAGATAGTTATGACGCTGAAGCTTTCTTT	CASSQDSYDAEAFF
TRBJ2-7	NA	TRBV2	NA	TGTGCCAGCAGTGGGTGGGCCCTTACCTACGAGCAGTACTTC	CASSGWALTYEQYF
TRBJ2-5	NA	TRBV6-6	TRBD2	TGTGCCAGCAGTTACCCGGACGAAAGCGGGAGAGAGACCCAGTACTTC	CASSYPDESGRETQYF
TRBJ1-1	NA	TRBV12-2	NA	TGTGCAAGTCGCCTACTAAACGACAGGGGGCAGAACACTGAAGCTTTCTTT	CASRLLNDRGQNTEAFF
TRBJ2-3	NA	TRBV13	TRBD2	TGTGCCAGCAGCTCCCTAGCGGGCCCTAGCACAGATACGCAGTATTTT	CASSSLAGPSTDTQYF
TRBJ2-7	NA	TRBV6-5	TRBD2	TGTGCCAGCAGTTGGGCTAGCGGGAGGGCCTACGAGCAGTACTTC	CASSWASGRAYEQYF
TRBJ1-3	NA	TRBV19	NA	TGTGCCAGCGACTCGACAGGCCCGCGGAACACCATATATTTT	CASDSTGPRNTIYF
TRBJ2-7	NA	TRBV7-9	NA	TGTGCCAGCAGCTCCCGAGTAGGGCCCTACGAGCAGTACTTC	CASSSRVGPYEQYF
TRBJ1-2	NA	TRBV14	NA	TGTGCCAGCAGCCAAGACCCTACCGGGGGCTACACCTTC	CASSQDPTGGYTF
TRBJ1-2	NA	TRBV25-1	TRBD1	TGTGCCAGCAGCGAGGCGCAGGGGGCGCAGGGCTACACCTTC	CASSEAQGAQGYTF
TRBJ1-2	NA	TRBV5-6	TRBD1	TGTGCCAGCAGCCCCGGACAGGGGACCTATGGCTACACCTTC	CASSPGQGTYGYTF
TRBJ1-2	NA	TRBV19	NA	TGTGCCAGTAGTATCGACAGAAGGTATGGCTACACCTTC	CASSIDRRYGYTF
TRBJ2-2	NA	TRBV7-8	TRBD2	TGTGCCAGCAGCTTAGGAGTAGCGGGCCAGAACACCGGGGAGCTGTTTTTT	CASSLGVAGQNTGELFF
TRBJ2-7	NA	TRBV10-3	NA	TGTGCCATCAGTGAGGCGGTCTCGCCCTACGAGCAGTACTTC	CAISEAVSPYEQYF
TRBJ1-1	NA	TRBV9	NA	TGTGCCAGCAGCCGAGAGAATGAAGCTTTCTTT	CASSRENEAFF
TRBJ2-4	NA	TRBV25-1	NA	TGTGCCAGCCGGGACCCAAGGGCGGGAAACATTCAGTACTTC	CASRDPRAGNIQYF
TRBJ1-2	NA	TRBV5-1	TRBD1	TGCGCCAGCAGCTTGGCCCCGGGACAGGGGGCGAGGTACTATGGCTACACCTTC	CASSLAPGQGARYYGYTF
TRBJ2-1	NA	TRBV21-1	NA	TGTGCCAGCAGCAAAGCCGAGCGGGAGGGCAATGAGCAGTTCTTC	CASSKAEREGNEQFF
TRBJ1-5	NA	TRBV5-4	NA	TGTGCCAGCAGCTTGCCCGATTTCTCCTTGTGGACAGTTAGCAATCAGCCCCAGCATTTT	CASSLPDFSLWTVSNQPQHF
TRBJ2-3	once	TRBV6-4	TRBD2	TGTGCCAGCAGTGACTCGGGCGGGAGGGCCGCAGATACGCAGTATTTT	CASSDSGGRAADTQYF
TRBJ1-2	NA	TRBV4-3	NA	TGCGCCAGCAGCCAAGGGACCGACCCCTATGGCTACACCTTC	CASSQGTDPYGYTF
TRBJ1-2	NA	TRBV11-2	NA	TGTGCCAGCAGCTTAGACCTAGGCAGAGGTGCAGGCTATGGCTACACCTTC	CASSLDLGRGAGYGYTF
TRBJ1-4	NA	TRBV6-5	TRBD1	TGTGCCAGCAGTAACCGGGACAGTCCTAATGAAAAACTGTTTTTT	CASSNRDSPNEKLFF
TRBJ2-7	NA	TRBV28	TRBD2	TGTGCCAGCAGTTACCCCCTAGCGGGAGGGACCTACGAGCAGTACTTC	CASSYPLAGGTYEQYF
TRBJ2-2	NA	TRBV5-6	TRBD1	TGTGCCAGCAGCTTGGGGACAGGGAACACCGGGGAGCTGTTTTTT	CASSLGTGNTGELFF
TRBJ2-4	NA	TRBV19	TRBD2	TGTGCCAGTAGTCCGCGAACTAGCGGGCTAAACATTCAGTACTTC	CASSPRTSGLNIQYF
TRBJ2-7	NA	TRBV5-6	TRBD2	TGTGCCAGCAGCGTCGGGACTAGCGGGCTCTACGAGCAGTACTTC	CASSVGTSGLYEQYF
TRBJ2-7	once	TRBV5-1	NA	TGCGCCAGCAGCGTCGGGTACAACTCCTACGAGCAGTACTTC	CASSVGYNSYEQYF
TRBJ1-2	once	TRBV9	NA	TGTGCCAGCAGCTCCCCGGCAGATAACTATGGCTACACCTTC	CASSSPADNYGYTF
TRBJ2-3	NA	TRBV27	NA	TGTGCCAGCAGTTCTCCCGCGGGGCAACGCACAGATACGCAGTATTTT	CASSSPAGQRTDTQYF
TRBJ2-7	NA	TRBV7-9	TRBD2	TGTGCCACCTCATGGGGGGGGAGCGGCGAGCAGTACTTC	CATSWGGSGEQYF
TRBJ1-5	NA	TRBV28	NA	TGTGCCAGCAGTTTAAGTCTATACAATCAGCCCCAGCATTTT	CASSLSLYNQPQHF
TRBJ2-7	NA	TRBV9	NA	TGTGCCAGCAGCGTAGGGTCGGGACTCAACGAGCAGTACTTC	CASSVGSGLNEQYF
TRBJ2-7	NA	TRBV4-2	TRBD2	TGTGCCAGCAGCCGAACCAGCGGGGGACCCTACGAGCAGTACTTC	CASSRTSGGPYEQYF
TRBJ1-1	NA	TRBV9	NA	TGTGCCAGCAGCCCCGCGGAGGGCGGCACTGAAGCTTTCTTT	CASSPAEGGTEAFF
TRBJ2-7	NA	TRBV6-5	NA	TGTGCCAGCAGCCCAGGGGGGTCGAGCGAGCAGTACTTC	CASSPGGSSEQYF
TRBJ2-7	NA	TRBV20-1	NA	TGCAGTGCTAGAGAAGTCTACGAGCAGTACTTC	CSAREVYEQYF
TRBJ2-7	NA	TRBV5-5	TRBD2	TGTGCCAGCAGCCAGTATAGCGGGAGGGCCGCCAACGAGCAGTACTTC	CASSQYSGRAANEQYF
TRBJ2-1	NA	TRBV7-9	NA	TGTGCCAGCTTCCGGGACTCAAAAGCCAATGAGCAGTTCTTC	CASFRDSKANEQFF
TRBJ2-7	NA	TRBV14	NA	TGTGCCAGCAGCCAATCCAGGGGATCCTACGAGCAGTACTTC	CASSQSRGSYEQYF
TRBJ2-1	NA	TRBV4-3	TRBD2	TGCGCCAGCAGCCAAGGACTAGCGGGAGCCAATGAGCAGTTCTTC	CASSQGLAGANEQFF
TRBJ1-2	NA	TRBV5-6	NA	TGTGCCAGCAGCTTGGCCTCGGACTATGGCTACACCTTC	CASSLASDYGYTF
TRBJ2-4	NA	TRBV27	TRBD2	TGTGCCAGCAGTAGTAGCGGGGGAGGAGACATTCAGTACTTC	CASSSSGGGDIQYF
TRBJ2-7	NA	TRBV28	NA	TGTGCCAGCAGTTACTCGACAGGATACGAGCAGTACTTC	CASSYSTGYEQYF